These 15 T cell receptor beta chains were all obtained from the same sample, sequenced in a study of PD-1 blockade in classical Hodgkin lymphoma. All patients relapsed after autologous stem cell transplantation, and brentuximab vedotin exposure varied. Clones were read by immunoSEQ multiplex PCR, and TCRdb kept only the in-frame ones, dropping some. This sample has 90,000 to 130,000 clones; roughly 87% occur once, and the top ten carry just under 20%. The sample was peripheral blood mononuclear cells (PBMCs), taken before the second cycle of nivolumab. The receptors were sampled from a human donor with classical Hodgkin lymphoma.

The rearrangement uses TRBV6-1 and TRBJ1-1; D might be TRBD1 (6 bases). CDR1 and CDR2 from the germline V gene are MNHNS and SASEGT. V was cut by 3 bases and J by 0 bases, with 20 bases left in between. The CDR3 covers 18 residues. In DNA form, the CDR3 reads TGTGCCAGCAGTGAGCACCGTGTAACGGGGGCCATGAACACTGAAGCTTTCTTT. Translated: CASSEHRVTGAMNTEAFF.

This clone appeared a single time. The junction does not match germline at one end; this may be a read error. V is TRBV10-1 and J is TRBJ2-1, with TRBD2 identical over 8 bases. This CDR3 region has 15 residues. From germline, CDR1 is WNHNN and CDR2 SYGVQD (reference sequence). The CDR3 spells CASSDRTSRRNGQFF. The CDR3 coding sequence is TGCGCCAGCAGTGATCGGACTAGCCGACGCAATGGGCAGTTCTTC.

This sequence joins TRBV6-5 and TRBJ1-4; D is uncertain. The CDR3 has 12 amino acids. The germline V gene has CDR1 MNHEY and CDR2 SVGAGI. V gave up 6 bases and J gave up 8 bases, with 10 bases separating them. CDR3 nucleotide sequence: TGTGCCAGCAGCGCGGGCCGGGAAAAACTGTTTTTT. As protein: CASSAGREKLFF.

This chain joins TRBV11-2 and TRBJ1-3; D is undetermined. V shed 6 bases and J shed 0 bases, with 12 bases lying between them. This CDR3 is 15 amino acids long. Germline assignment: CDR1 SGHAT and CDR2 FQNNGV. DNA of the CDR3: TGTGCCAGCAGAAACCAGAGTAGCTCTGGAAACACCATATATTTT. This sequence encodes CASRNQSSSGNTIYF.

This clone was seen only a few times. Written as DNA, the CDR3 is TGTGCCAGCAGCTTAGGAGGGAGCACCGGGGAGCTGTTTTTT. Translated, it gives CASSLGGSTGELFF. The chain employs TRBV7-9 and TRBJ2-2; possible D gene TRBD2, 5 bases. Trimming took off 1 base at V and 4 bases at J, with 7 bases between the two ends. Germline CDR1 is SEHNR and CDR2 is FQNEAQ (reference sequence). The CDR3 extends over 14 amino acids. Full variable domain (remainder filled in from reference TRBV7-9 and TRBJ2-2): DTGVSQNPRHKITKRGQNVTFRCDPISEHNRLYWYRQTLGQGPEFLTYFQNEAQLEKSRLLSDRFSAERPKGSFSTLEIQRTEQGDSAMYLCASSLGGSTGELFFGEGSRLTVL.

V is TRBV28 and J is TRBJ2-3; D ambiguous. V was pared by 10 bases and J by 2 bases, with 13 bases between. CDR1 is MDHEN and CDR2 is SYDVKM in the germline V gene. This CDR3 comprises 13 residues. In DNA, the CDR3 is TGTGCCACCACGCCCAATCCCACAGATACGCAGTATTTT. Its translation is CATTPNPTDTQYF. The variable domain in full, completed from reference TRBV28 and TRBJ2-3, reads DVKVTQSSRYLVKRTGEKVFLECVQDMDHENMFWYRQDPGLGLRLIYFSYDVKMKEKGDIPEGYSVSREKKERFSLILESASTNQTSMYLCATTPNPTDTQYFGPGTRLTVL.

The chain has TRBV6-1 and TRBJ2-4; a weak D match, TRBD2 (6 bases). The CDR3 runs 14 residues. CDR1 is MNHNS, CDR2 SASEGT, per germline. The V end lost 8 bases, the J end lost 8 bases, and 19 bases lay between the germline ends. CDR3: CASRKNGGMDIQYF. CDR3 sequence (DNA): TGTGCCAGCCGCAAAAATGGGGGGATGGACATTCAGTACTTC.

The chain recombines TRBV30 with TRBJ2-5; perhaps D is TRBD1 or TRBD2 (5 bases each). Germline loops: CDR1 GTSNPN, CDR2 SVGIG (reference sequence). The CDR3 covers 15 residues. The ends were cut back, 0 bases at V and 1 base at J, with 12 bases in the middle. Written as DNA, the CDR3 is TGTGCCTGGAGTGTAGATTTTGGGACCCAAGAGACCCAGTACTTC. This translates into CAWSVDFGTQETQYF.

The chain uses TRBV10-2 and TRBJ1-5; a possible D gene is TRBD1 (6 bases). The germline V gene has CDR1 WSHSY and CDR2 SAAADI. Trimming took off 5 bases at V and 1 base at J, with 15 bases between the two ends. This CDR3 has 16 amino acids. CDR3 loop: CASSPGGAGSNQPQHF. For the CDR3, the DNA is TGCGCCAGCAGTCCCGGGGGCGCGGGGAGCAATCAGCCCCAGCATTTT.

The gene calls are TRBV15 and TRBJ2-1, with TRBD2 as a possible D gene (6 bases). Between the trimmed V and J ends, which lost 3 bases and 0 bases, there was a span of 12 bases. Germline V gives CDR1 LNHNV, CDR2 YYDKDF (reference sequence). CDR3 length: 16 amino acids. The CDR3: CATSSPGGPSYNEQFF. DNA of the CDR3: TGTGCCACCAGCAGTCCCGGAGGGCCCTCCTACAATGAGCAGTTCTTC.

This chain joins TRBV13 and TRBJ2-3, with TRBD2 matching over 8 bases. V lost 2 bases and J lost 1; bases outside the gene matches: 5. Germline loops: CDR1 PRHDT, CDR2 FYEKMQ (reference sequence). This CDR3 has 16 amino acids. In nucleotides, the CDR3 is TGTGCCAGCAGCTTACAAGCGGGAGAGGGCACAGATACGCAGTATTTT. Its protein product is CASSLQAGEGTDTQYF.

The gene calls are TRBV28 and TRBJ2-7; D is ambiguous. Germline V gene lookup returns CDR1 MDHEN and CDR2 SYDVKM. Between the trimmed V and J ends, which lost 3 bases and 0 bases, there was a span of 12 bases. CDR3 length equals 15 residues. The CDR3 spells CASSFSRPGSYEQYF. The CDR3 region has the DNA TGTGCCAGCAGTTTTAGTAGGCCGGGCTCCTACGAGCAGTACTTC.

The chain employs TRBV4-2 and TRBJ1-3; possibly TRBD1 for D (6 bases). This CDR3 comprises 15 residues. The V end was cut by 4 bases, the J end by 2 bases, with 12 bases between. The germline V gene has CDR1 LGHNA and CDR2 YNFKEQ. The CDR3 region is CASSPTGLTGNTIYF. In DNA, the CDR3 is TGTGCCAGCAGCCCTACAGGGCTGACTGGAAACACCATATATTTT.

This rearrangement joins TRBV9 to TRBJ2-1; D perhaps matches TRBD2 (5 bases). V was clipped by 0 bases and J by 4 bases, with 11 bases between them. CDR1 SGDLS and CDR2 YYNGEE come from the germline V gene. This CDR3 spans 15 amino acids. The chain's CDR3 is CASSVEGSEYNEQFF. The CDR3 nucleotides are TGTGCCAGCAGCGTAGAAGGTAGCGAGTACAATGAGCAGTTCTTC.

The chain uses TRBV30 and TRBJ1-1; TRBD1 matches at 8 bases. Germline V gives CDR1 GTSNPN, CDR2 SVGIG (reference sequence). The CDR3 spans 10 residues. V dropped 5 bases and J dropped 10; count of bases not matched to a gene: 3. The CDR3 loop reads CAWSRGRAFF. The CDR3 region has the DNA TGTGCCTGGTCCAGGGGGCGAGCTTTCTTT.